The rows below give T cell receptor beta chains drawn from one sample of a study of cytomegalovirus exposure and HLA in healthy donors. Method: immunoSEQ multiplex PCR; TCRdb's copy keeps in-frame clones and lacks some. The sample carries roughly 130,000 clones, roughly 80% recorded once. Sequencing used PBMCs. The receptor source for this set is a male donor in good health and CMV-seronegative. CDR3s include the opening cysteine and the closing phenylalanine or tryptophan. A D gene is named only where the DNA matches it firmly. Clone size is not always given. Where it is, it says once, few, many or a class for expanded clones.

D	size	length	V	J	DNA	CDR3
TRBD1	once	15	TRBV9	TRBJ1-2	TGTGCCAGCAGCGTAGGGGCAGGGGGCGCGAAGGGCTACACCTTC	CASSVGAGGAKGYTF
.	.	15	TRBV4-1	TRBJ1-6	TGCGCCAGCAGCCAAGACACAGGGAGGGATTCACCCCTCCACTTT	CASSQDTGRDSPLHF
.	.	16	TRBV14	TRBJ2-7	TGTGCCAGCAGGGCGAACAGGGAGGGCATTACCTACGAGCAGTACTTC	CASRANREGITYEQYF
.	.	13	TRBV30	TRBJ1-5	TGTGCCTGGAATTCCGGGTGGTCTGAGCCCCAGCATTTT	CAWNSGWSEPQHF
TRBD1	.	17	TRBV7-9	TRBJ2-7	TGTGCCAGCAGCTCGGACAGGGCCGGAGGGCCTTACTGCGAGCAGTACTTC	CASSSDRAGGPYCEQYF
.	.	14	TRBV30	TRBJ1-6	TGTGCCTGGAGTGTAGACAGAAATAATTCACCCCTCCACTTT	CAWSVDRNNSPLHF
TRBD1	.	13	TRBV6-5	TRBJ1-1	TGTGCCAGCAGTTACTCGCCGACAGGGCTAGCTTTCTTT	CASSYSPTGLAFF
.	.	13	TRBV5-1	TRBJ2-5	TGCGCCAGCAGCCTAGAACTCCAAGAGACCCAGTACTTC	CASSLELQETQYF
TRBD2	.	16	TRBV5-1	TRBJ2-2	TGCGCCAGCAGATTAGGACTAGCGGGAGTAAACGGGGAGCTGTTTTTT	CASRLGLAGVNGELFF
TRBD1	.	17	TRBV25-1	TRBJ2-5	TGTGCCAGCAGTGAATTCCGCGTGACAGGGGGCCAAGAGACCCAGTACTTC	CASSEFRVTGGQETQYF
TRBD2	few	15	TRBV6-5	TRBJ2-1	TGTGCCAGCAGTTTCCAAGCGGGAGCAGTAGATGAGCAGTTCTTC	CASSFQAGAVDEQFF
TRBD2	.	16	TRBV4-3	TRBJ2-5	TGCGCCAGCAGCCAAGATTTCAGCGGGGCTAGGGAGACCCAGTACTTC	CASSQDFSGARETQYF
TRBD1	.	23	TRBV13	TRBJ2-7	TGTGCCAGCAGCTTAGAGGCAGGGGGCGCTGACTGCCGTGAGATTAAGAGCTCCTACGAGCAGTACTTC	CASSLEAGGADCREIKSSYEQYF
TRBD2	.	21	TRBV5-3	TRBJ2-1	TGTGCCAGAAGCTTGCCGCCACAGACTAGCGGGAACCCCACAACCTACAATGAGCAGTTCTTC	CARSLPPQTSGNPTTYNEQFF
TRBD1	.	14	TRBV28	TRBJ2-5	TGTGCCAGCAGTCTGACAGGGGGCAGAGGGACCCAGTACTTC	CASSLTGGRGTQYF
TRBD2	.	16	TRBV5-1	TRBJ2-3	TGCGCCAGCAGCTTGACTAGCGGGAGGTTCACAGATACGCAGTATTTT	CASSLTSGRFTDTQYF
.	.	15	TRBV19	TRBJ1-5	TGTGCCAGTAGTATAGATCTGGCGGACAATCAGCCCCAGCATTTT	CASSIDLADNQPQHF
TRBD1	.	15	TRBV5-4	TRBJ1-4	TGTGCCAGCAGCTCCAGGGGGCCAACTAATGAAAAACTGTTTTTT	CASSSRGPTNEKLFF
.	.	15	TRBV4-2	TRBJ2-1	TGTGCCAGCAGCCAAGATGATGGTCACATGTATGAGCAGTTCTTC	CASSQDDGHMYEQFF
TRBD1	.	14	TRBV6-5	TRBJ2-7	TGTGCCAGCAGTACCGGGACAGGGATAGCCGAGCAGTACTTC	CASSTGTGIAEQYF
TRBD1	.	14	TRBV19	TRBJ1-1	TGTGCCAGTACCAGGGACAGGGGGCAAACTGAAGCTTTCTTT	CASTRDRGQTEAFF
.	.	16	TRBV6-5	TRBJ1-5	TGTGCCAGCAGTTACTCATCGGGGGGGGGCGATCAGCCCCAGCATTTT	CASSYSSGGGDQPQHF
TRBD2	.	19	TRBV27	TRBJ2-1	TGTGCCAGCAGTTTATTCGGGACTAGCGGGAGGTCCAGGTGGAATGAGCAGTTCTTC	CASSLFGTSGRSRWNEQFF
.	few	14	TRBV7-2	TRBJ1-5	TGTGCCAGCAGCTTAGATAGCCTCAATCAGCCCCAGCATTTT	CASSLDSLNQPQHF
.	.	17	TRBV5-4	TRBJ2-2	TGTGCCAGCAGCTCCAGACTTTTAGATCCGAACACCGGGGAGCTGTTTTTT	CASSSRLLDPNTGELFF
.	.	14	TRBV9	TRBJ1-1	TGTGCCAGCAGCGTAGCTAGTGGGGCAGGGGAAGCTTTCTTT	CASSVASGAGEAFF
TRBD2	.	15	TRBV19	TRBJ2-7	TGTGCCAGTAGCACACTAGCGGGGGACTCCTACGAGCAGTACTTC	CASSTLAGDSYEQYF
.	.	12	TRBV19	TRBJ2-3	TGTGCCAGTGGACAGACTACAGATACGCAGTATTTT	CASGQTTDTQYF
.	.	15	TRBV9	TRBJ2-5	TGTGCCAGCAGCGTAGCTTCGGGGAAGGGAGAGACCCAGTACTTC	CASSVASGKGETQYF
.	.	13	TRBV2	TRBJ1-1	TGTGCATTTATCGTGGGCAGAAACACTGAAGCTTTCTTT	CAFIVGRNTEAFF
TRBD2	.	15	TRBV7-2	TRBJ2-1	TGTGCCAGCAGCTTAGTAAGGACTAGCGCCAATGAGCAGTTCTTC	CASSLVRTSANEQFF
TRBD1	.	16	TRBV7-6	TRBJ1-3	TGTGCCAGCAGCTTTAGTTCCGGGACAGACCCTTTCACCATATATTTT	CASSFSSGTDPFTIYF
.	few	14	TRBV6-4	TRBJ2-2	TGTGCCAGCAAACTGACAGGGAACACCGGGGAGCTGTTTTTT	CASKLTGNTGELFF
.	.	19	TRBV9	TRBJ1-1	TGTGCCAGCAGCGTACCATCATTTCCGACCCCGAAGGGGGACACTGAAGCTTTCTTT	CASSVPSFPTPKGDTEAFF
.	.	16	TRBV21-1	TRBJ2-7	TGTGCCAGCAGAAAAACTCGGGGACAGGGGACCAACGAGCAGTACTTC	CASRKTRGQGTNEQYF
TRBD2	few	14	TRBV6-4	TRBJ2-2	TGTGCCAGCAGTGCGACTAGCGAGACCGGGGAGCTGTTTTTT	CASSATSETGELFF
TRBD2	.	18	TRBV11-2	TRBJ2-1	TGTGCCAGCAGCTCCCATGGTCGGACTAGGGAAAATAGGGATGAGCAGTTCTTC	CASSSHGRTRENRDEQFF
.	.	14	TRBV30	TRBJ1-5	TGTGCCTGGAGCCAAGCTATTTCGAATCAGCCCCAGCATTTT	CAWSQAISNQPQHF
TRBD1	.	15	TRBV5-1	TRBJ1-1	TGCGCCAGCAGCTTTTCGACAGGGTCGGGCACTGAAGCTTTCTTT	CASSFSTGSGTEAFF
TRBD1	.	15	TRBV30	TRBJ1-3	TGTGCCTGGAGTGAGGGACAGATCTCTGGAAACACCATATATTTT	CAWSEGQISGNTIYF
.	.	14	TRBV18	TRBJ1-1	TGTGCCAGCTCACCCAGTTGGCAGAACACTGAAGCTTTCTTT	CASSPSWQNTEAFF
.	.	15	TRBV27	TRBJ1-6	TGTGCCAGCAGTTTCGCCTGGGGCGGTAATTCACCCCTCCACTTT	CASSFAWGGNSPLHF
TRBD2	once	13	TRBV7-9	TRBJ2-1	TGTTCCAGCAGCTTCGGACTAGCGGGAGATCAGTTCTTC	CSSSFGLAGDQFF
.	.	16	TRBV14	TRBJ2-1	TGTGCCAGCAGCCAAGGGGGGCGCGGGTTCTACAATGAGCAGTTCTTC	CASSQGGRGFYNEQFF
.	.	15	TRBV6-6	TRBJ1-5	TGTGCCAGCAGTCGCGGTGACACGCCGGGGCAGCCCCAGCATTTT	CASSRGDTPGQPQHF
.	.	14	TRBV30	TRBJ2-5	TGTGCCTGGAGGGAACAGGGCTTTCAGGAGACCCAGTACTTC	CAWREQGFQETQYF
.	.	17	TRBV21-1	TRBJ1-1	TGTGCCAGCAGCCCCCGCAAAAGGAGGCGGGGGTACACTGAAGCTTTCTTT	CASSPRKRRRGYTEAFF
.	.	14	TRBV14	TRBJ2-1	TGTGCCAGCAGCCAAGCGGGAGAGATGAATGAGCAGTTCTTC	CASSQAGEMNEQFF
TRBD2	few	15	TRBV5-1	TRBJ2-3	TGCGCCAGCAGCATAGGGACTAGCGGGGGGGATACGCAGTATTTT	CASSIGTSGGDTQYF
.	.	15	TRBV27	TRBJ2-1	TGTGCCAGCAGCCGGGGTGGAATGGGAGTCAATGAGCAGTTCTTC	CASSRGGMGVNEQFF
TRBD1	.	14	TRBV27	TRBJ1-5	TGTGCCAGCAGTCTTCGACAGGGGAATCAGCCCCAGCATTTT	CASSLRQGNQPQHF
.	.	14	TRBV10-1	TRBJ2-7	TGCGCCAGCAGTGAGTCGGGCCGATCCTACGAGCAGTACTTC	CASSESGRSYEQYF